This T cell receptor beta chain was identified in a study of cytomegalovirus exposure and HLA in healthy donors. Overall study findings and caveats: In a later analysis, TCR beta V- and J-gene trimming was associated with a missense DCLRE1C variant.

The germline V and J ends were trimmed by 1 base and 0 bases, with 8 bases remaining between them. Looked up from germline, CDR1 is KGHSH and CDR2 is LQKENI. The CDR3 runs to 15 residues. This clone was observed a few times. Its antigen is not known. PCR was performed using 60 Vbeta and 13 Jbeta primers. Sequencing used immunoSEQ multiplex PCR; TCRdb keeps in-frame clones, though not all of them. The sample has 84,000 or so clones, around four fifths seen once. The receptor was derived from a boy aged 5 to 17 in good health and CMV-seronegative. The sample comprised PBMCs. The chain recombines TRBV18 with TRBJ2-3; no clear D gene. CDR3 nucleotide sequence: TGTGCCAGCTCACCACAGCTATCTAGCACAGATACGCAGTATTTT. Its protein product is CASSPQLSSTDTQYF. The full variable domain, rest sourced from reference TRBV18 and TRBJ2-3, is NAGVMQNPRHLVRRRGQEARLRCSPMKGHSHVYWYRQLPEEGLKFMVYLQKENIIDESGMPKERFSAEFPKEGPSILRIQQVVRGDSAAYFCASSPQLSSTDTQYFGPGTRLTVL.